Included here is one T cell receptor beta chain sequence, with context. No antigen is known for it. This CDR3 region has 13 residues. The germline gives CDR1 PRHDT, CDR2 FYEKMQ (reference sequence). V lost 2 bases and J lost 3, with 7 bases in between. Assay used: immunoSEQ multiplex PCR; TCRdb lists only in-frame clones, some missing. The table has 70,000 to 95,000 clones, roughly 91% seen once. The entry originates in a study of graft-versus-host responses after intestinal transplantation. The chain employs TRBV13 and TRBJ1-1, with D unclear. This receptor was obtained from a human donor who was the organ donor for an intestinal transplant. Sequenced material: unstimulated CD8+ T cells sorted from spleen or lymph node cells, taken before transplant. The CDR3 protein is CASSLFRDTEAFF. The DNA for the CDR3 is TGTGCCAGCAGCTTATTCCGGGACACTGAAGCTTTCTTT.